The T cell receptor beta chain under discussion was sequenced for a study of blood T cell repertoires in COVID-19. The overall study: Donors in the United States, Italy and Spain gave samples during acute or convalescent COVID-19. Nucleic acid was either cDNA or gDNA, and it came from T cells, B-cell-depleted T cells, or PBMCs.

The CDR3 is made up of 15 amino acids. V shed 4 bases and J 4 bases; nucleotides not matched to a gene: 8. The germline CDR1 and CDR2 sequences are SEHNR and FQNEAQ (reference sequence). Authors' methods: Reference gene primer amplification gave nucleated cell count estimates. Using immunoSEQ multiplex PCR, the repertoire was profiled, and TCRdb retains in-frame clones only, with some absent. Clone size and the V and J calls come from that table; the DNA yielded D and trimming. The sample has approximately 130,000 clones, 81% seen once. The sequence came from a woman aged 60-75 years with active or convalescent COVID-19. The sequenced material came from peripheral blood. The chain couples TRBV7-9 to TRBJ2-5; 8 bases agree with TRBD2. The CDR3 DNA reads TGTGCCAGCAGCTCCGGGAGGGCGACATCAGAGACCCAGTACTTC. Its protein is CASSSGRATSETQYF.